This T cell receptor (beta chain) was retrieved from a study of technical replicates of blood from a few donors. The CDR3 is 13 residues long. V was cut by 2 bases and J by 2 bases, with 6 bases left in between. CDR1 MGHDK and CDR2 SYGVNS come from the germline V gene. TCRdb's table, derived via immunoSEQ multiplex PCR, lists solely in-frame clones and lacks some. This table has tens of thousands of clones, about 82% appearing once. This TCR derives from a human donor in good health. Some clones in this sample may be carry-over from other donors' samples. The material sequenced was PBMCs. The rearrangement links TRBV25-1 to TRBJ1-2; D not resolved. As DNA, the CDR3 is TGTGCCAGCAGTGAACCGGGAAACTATGGCTACACCTTC. It translates to CASSEPGNYGYTF.